Detailed here is one TCR beta chain. This clonotype was counted only a few times. Its antigen is unknown. No quality values exist for individual bases; no much larger clone is one base distant. The instrument given in TCRdb is Illumina NovaSeq 6000. TCRalpha and TCRbeta cDNA libraries were constructed by 5'RACE with constant-segment primers, with sample barcodes and unique molecular identifiers being introduced. RNA was extracted from every sample with Trizol reagent. Amplification of the libraries took two PCR steps, and the second step added a second sample barcode plus Illumina TruSeq adapters. The libraries were sequenced on an Illumina NovaSeq using 2 x 150 bp paired-end reads. In the original analysis: Demultiplexing of reads and collapsing into UMI-guided consensus sequences were performed with migec v1.2.7. Using mixcr v2.1.11, UMI consensuses were aligned to TRA and TRB V and J templates and then assembled into clonotypes. Expanded or contracted clonotypes were those called significant by both edgeR and NoisET, with noise models trained on biological replicates. edgeR calls used a false discovery rate-adjusted p below 0.01 and a log2 fold-change threshold of 1. As an exploratory analysis of dynamics, PCA with hierarchical clustering was applied to max-normalized trajectories of the 1000 most abundant clonotypes. Separately sequenced CD4+ and CD8+ repertoires were used to assign the CD4 or CD8 phenotype of responding clones. TCRdb cleaned the public reads at Q25 with fastp, built clones with MiXCR and kept in-frame beta chains. Every distinct CDR3 protein forms one entry, paired with its most common genes and DNA. TCRdb, not the authors, supplied the V and J calls. The sample table contains hundreds of thousands of distinct CDR3 sequences; only one count was recorded for about 18% of them. The top ten hold about 7.4% of the sample.

The sample belongs to a study of T-cell memory formation after mild COVID-19 (dated by TCRdb to the early 2020s). About the investigation overall: Most TCR sequence clusters were specific to one of the two donors. Two young, previously healthy adult volunteers made up the cohort, one male and one female. In a couple of donors, T-cell clones that expanded and contracted after mild COVID-19 were followed by sequencing TCRalpha and TCRbeta repertoires longitudinally.

CDR1 and CDR2, looked up from the germline V gene, are SGHTA and FQGNSA. V drops 6 bases and J drops 2 bases, leaving 16 bases in between. Spanning cysteine to phenylalanine, the CDR3 consists of 16 amino acids. Only CDR3 DNA remains: 48 bases, in frame from the first base. Ficoll-Paque density gradient centrifugation was the method used to isolate PBMCs. Study-wide findings and limitations: SARS-CoV-2 specificity was not confirmed for the second-wave clones peaking on day 37. Balanced CD4/CD8 phenotypes were observed for clones contracting from day 15 to 85, whereas a bias towards CD4+ was observed for a second wave of clones expanding from day 15 to 37. Only a couple of mild cases were covered by the study, and larger cohorts that include severe cases with pre-infection samples were considered necessary. Some responding clones were found in pre-infection memory, which suggests that pre-existing cross-reactive memory T cells took part in the SARS-CoV-2 response. Contracting CD4+ clones appeared mostly in the CM and EM memory subsets, whereas CD8+ clones were enriched in EMRA.

Sequencing was carried out using PBMCs or a T cell subset sorted from them (not recorded which). The chain links TRBV7-2 with TRBJ2-2; TRBD2 is a possible D gene, resting on 5 matching bases. The sequence was obtained from an adult woman who had mild COVID-19 (a few samples of this study predate the infection). The sample titles of this study are shuffled in the database, so cell type and time point are left out; the donor was told from shared clones. CDR3 reads: CASRKGGKTNTGELFF. The bases are TGTGCCAGCAGAAAAGGAGGAAAAACTAACACCGGGGAGCTGTTTTTT. The reference TRBV7-2 and TRBJ2-2 proteins fill in what lies around the CDR3, so the full variable domain reads GAGVSQSPSNKVTEKGKDVELRCDPISGHTALYWYRQSLGQGLEFLIYFQGNSAPDKSGLPSDRFSAERTGGSVSTLTIQRTQQEDSAVYLCASRKGGKTNTGELFFGEGSRLTVL.